The present TCR beta chain was sequenced within a study of T-cell memory formation after mild COVID-19. TCRdb recomputed calls from the 5' RACE reads with MiXCR, one row per CDR3 protein. The table records about 110,000 distinct CDR3 sequences, over 15% of them present only once. The CDR3 contains 14 residues. Germline CDR1 reads SSHAT; CDR2 reads FNYEAQ (reference sequence). Trimming removed 5 bases from V and 4 bases from J, with 14 bases in between. Sequencing used PBMCs or a T cell subset sorted from them (not recorded which). The receptor was derived from an adult woman who had mild COVID-19 (a few samples of this study predate the infection). Cell type and time point are not known. The chain recombines TRBV7-7 with TRBJ2-5, with D possibly TRBD2 on 6 matching bases. The CDR3 DNA sequence: TGTGCCAGCAGCCCGGGACCAGCGGGAGAGACCCAGTACTTC. Residues: CASSPGPAGETQYF.